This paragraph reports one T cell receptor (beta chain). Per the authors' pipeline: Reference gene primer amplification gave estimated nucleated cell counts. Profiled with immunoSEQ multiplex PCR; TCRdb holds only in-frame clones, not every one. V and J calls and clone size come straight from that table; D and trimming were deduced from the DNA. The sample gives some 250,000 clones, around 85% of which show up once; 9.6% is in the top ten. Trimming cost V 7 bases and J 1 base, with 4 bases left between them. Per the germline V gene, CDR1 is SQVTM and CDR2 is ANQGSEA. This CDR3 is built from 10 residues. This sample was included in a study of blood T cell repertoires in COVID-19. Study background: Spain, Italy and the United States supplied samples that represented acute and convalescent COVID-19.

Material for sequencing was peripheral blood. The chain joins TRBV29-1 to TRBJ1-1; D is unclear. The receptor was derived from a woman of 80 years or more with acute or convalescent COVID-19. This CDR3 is CSAQNTEAFF. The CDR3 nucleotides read TGCAGCGCTCAGAACACTGAAGCTTTCTTT.